This T cell receptor (beta chain) stems from a study of regulatory T cells in long-lasting Graves disease. The time point is: newly diagnosed GD, antithyroid drugs for less than 3 months. The TCR library was made from RNA extracted from PBMCs. Germline-derived CDR1 and CDR2 are MNHEY and SVGAGI. V was pared by 0 bases and J by 1 base, with 9 bases between. This CDR3 comprises 15 residues. Arm-PCR of CDR3 regions and iRepertoire HTBI primers were the basis on which TCR beta libraries were built. Each CDR3 protein is one row after TCRdb ran MiXCR on the multiplex PCR reads. The table includes 400,000 to 500,000 distinct CDR3 sequences, about a sixth detected once. This clonotype came up many times. The same specimen was also included in a second study, on T cells in Graves' hyperthyroidism and ophthalmopathy.

The TCR comes from a woman aged 18 to 35 with Graves disease. Sequences were derived from peripheral blood mononuclear cells (PBMCs), sampled at new diagnosis, from a patient treated with antithyroid drugs. The chain has TRBV6-5 and TRBJ1-1; D remains ambiguous. CDR3 DNA sequence: TGTGCCAGCAGTTACTCCGTACAGTCGAACACTGAAGCTTTCTTT. Amino acid sequence: CASSYSVQSNTEAFF.